The 10 T cell receptor beta chains below were found in one sample sequenced in a study of T cell clonality in common variable immunodeficiency. Study outcomes and limitations: Reportedly, TCR beta sequences from common variable immunodeficiency showed fewer deletions and N-nucleotide insertions.

The table came from immunoSEQ multiplex PCR; TCRdb's copy has only in-frame clones and leaves some out. In total the sample includes approximately 5,300 clones, none of them seen once. No antigen is known for these receptors. What was sequenced was peripheral blood mononuclear cells. Source of these receptors: a human donor with common variable immunodeficiency.

Ten or more counts support this clone. The read stops 3 residues short of the end of the CDR3; the missing end is completed from the germline J gene. V usage is TRBV9 and J usage is TRBJ2-5, with 12 bases aligning to TRBD2. J lost 5 bases, V lost 3 bases, and 2 bases had no gene match. This CDR3 has 14 residues. Looked up from germline, CDR1 is SGDLS and CDR2 is YYNGEE. CDR3 sequence: CASSGTSGKETQYF. The DNA read from the CDR3 is TGTGCCAGCAGCGGGACTAGCGGGAAGGAGACC. Looking up the rest from reference TRBV9 and TRBJ2-5 gives the full variable domain: DSGVTQTPKHLITATGQRVTLRCSPRSGDLSVYWYQQSLDQGLQFLIQYYNGEERAKGNILERFSAQQFPDLHSELNLSSLELGDSALYFCASSGTSGKETQYFGPGTRLLVL.

This clone was seen only a few times. The CDR3 end falls 3 residues outside the read, so it is completed with the germline J gene. The chain combines TRBV6-2 or TRBV6-3 with TRBJ2-7; 10 bases are shared with TRBD1. Germline assignment: CDR1 MNHEY and CDR2 SVGEGT. The CDR3 is 13 amino acids. Unmatched junction bases numbered 3, after V lost 4 bases and J lost 6 bases. CDR3 bases read: TGTGCCAGCAGTTGGAGGACAGGGGGCGAG. As protein: CASSWRTGGE. The whole CDR3 sequence reads CASSWRTGGEQYF.

This clone came up a few times. The CDR3 is cut off 3 residues early in the read; its end comes from the germline J gene. The rearrangement uses TRBV5-1 and TRBJ2-7, with D possibly TRBD1 on 5 matching bases. The V gene's germline CDR1 is SGHRS and CDR2 YFSETQ. V lost 2 bases and J 1 base, leaving 10 bases between the germline ends. The CDR3 is made up of 14 amino acids. The part of the CDR3 DNA that was read is TGCGCCAGCAGCTTAGGGCAGGGTTCCTACGAG. Translation: CASSLGQGSYE. The complete CDR3 sequence is CASSLGQGSYEQYF.

As concerns this clone: The read ends 3 residues before the CDR3 terminus; that terminus is restored from the germline J gene. J is TRBJ2-3 and V is TRBV7-6; possibly TRBD2 for D (6 bases). CDR1 SGHVS and CDR2 FNYEAQ come from the germline V gene. There are 16 residues in the CDR3. Trimming shortened V by 5 bases and J by 0 bases, and 15 bases separated the two germline ends. CDR3 region: CASSPPWDSSTDTQYF. The CDR3 bases that were read are TGTGCCAGCAGCCCCCCTTGGGACTCCAGCACAGATACG.

For this clone: The CDR3 extends 3 residues past the end of the read, so its final part is completed from the germline J gene. The chain employs TRBV2 and TRBJ2-3; possible D gene TRBD1, 5 bases. Trimming shortened V by 5 bases and J by 6 bases, and 9 bases separated the two germline ends. The CDR3 is 12 residues long. Germline CDR1 is SNHLY and CDR2 is FYNNEI. The CDR3 loop reads CASSPTADTQYF. The sequenced CDR3 bases are TGTGCCAGCAGTCCGACAGCTGATACG. Using reference TRBV2 and TRBJ2-3 for the parts outside the CDR3, the full variable domain is EPEVTQTPSHQVTQMGQEVILRCVPISNHLYFYWYRQILGQKVEFLVSFYNNEISEKSEIFDDQFSVERPDGSNFTLKIRSTKLEDSAMYFCASSPTADTQYFGPGTRLTVL.

Worth noting for this clone: The missing CDR3 end, 3 residues past where the read stops, is filled in from the germline J gene. The chain joins TRBV18 to TRBJ1-4; 8 positions match TRBD1. V trimming: 5 bases; J trimming: 8 bases; junction bases outside the gene matches: 7. The CDR3 consists of 14 residues. Germline V gene data show CDR1 as KGHSH and CDR2 as LQKENI. The CDR3 loop is CASSRGQDKEKLFF. The covered CDR3 bases are TGTGCCAGCTCAAGGGGACAGGATAAGGAAAAA.

In this sample, this clone is medium-sized. The sequence runs out 3 residues before the end of the CDR3; the remainder is reconstructed from the germline J gene. The genes are TRBV28 and TRBJ2-1, with TRBD2 matching over 16 bases. The trim removed 2 bases at V and 8 bases at J, leaving 12 bases unmatched. In germline, CDR1 is MDHEN, CDR2 SYDVKM. There are 19 residues in the CDR3. The CDR3 spells CASSLQGAGTSGREYEQFF. Incomplete CDR3 DNA: TGTGCCAGCAGTTTACAGGGGGCCGGGACTAGCGGGAGGGAATATGAG.

The table lists this clone with many counts. Read sequence stops 3 residues before the CDR3 end, and the germline J gene provides the missing end. The chain joins TRBV18 to TRBJ1-4; no clear D. The CDR3 is 15 residues long. CDR1 is KGHSH, CDR2 LQKENI, per germline. Trimming pared 6 bases from V and 2 bases from J, leaving 13 bases between. Partial CDR3 DNA: TGTGCCAGCTCGTCTCAATTAGGGACTAATGAAAAA. As protein: CASSSQLGTNEK. The CDR3, in full, reads CASSSQLGTNEKLFF.

This clone came up many times. The CDR3 end is not reached by the read, which stops 3 residues before it; the germline J gene fills it in. The chain employs TRBV7-9 and TRBJ1-5; D remains ambiguous. The CDR3 contains 15 residues. Germline V lookup: CDR1 SEHNR, CDR2 FQNEAQ (reference sequence). V lost 1 base, J lost 2 bases, and 9 bases lay in between. This CDR3 reads CASSLGQRGNQPQHF. Incomplete CDR3 DNA: TGTGCCAGCAGCTTAGGGCAGCGGGGCAATCAGCCC.

In the case of this clone: The read terminates 3 residues before the CDR3 end, so the remaining end is supplied by the germline J gene. The V and J genes are TRBV7-9 and TRBJ2-7; TRBD1 is a possible D gene (7 bases). This CDR3 contains 14 residues. Germline V gives CDR1 SEHNR, CDR2 FQNEAQ (reference sequence). With 3 bases removed from V and 6 bases from J, the gap between germline ends came to 15 bases. CDR3 loop: CASSLGLPGGEQYF. CDR3 DNA (partial): TGTGCCAGCAGCTTGGGACTCCCAGGGGGCGAG.